One and the same sample provided the 18 T cell receptor beta chains below, sequenced in a study of shared clonotypes between healthy human individuals. Profiled with immunoSEQ multiplex PCR; TCRdb holds only in-frame clones, not every one. The data show some 500,000 clones, roughly three quarters seen once. Specimen: PBMCs. All receptors come from a woman aged 40 to 50 in good health. Some clones in this sample may be carry-over from other donors' samples.

At least ten counts were recorded for this clone. The chain employs TRBV30 and TRBJ1-5, with unresolved D. This CDR3 region has 14 residues. Germline-derived CDR1 and CDR2 are GTSNPN and SVGIG (reference sequence). V was trimmed by 3 bases and J by 4 bases, leaving 13 bases between them. The CDR3 nucleotides are TGTGCCTGGAGGGGAGACGGGGAAAATCAGCCCCAGCATTTT. Translated: CAWRGDGENQPQHF.

This clone showed up many times. This rearrangement joins TRBV4-1 to TRBJ2-3; D may be TRBD2 (7 bases). Trimming cost V 1 base and J 2 bases, with 19 bases left between them. The germline V gene has CDR1 MGHRA and CDR2 YSYEKL. The CDR3 sequence is 18 residues long. In DNA, the CDR3 is TGCGCCAGCAGCCAAGGTTCCCCGCGGGGGCCGAACACAGATACGCAGTATTTT. The encoded protein is CASSQGSPRGPNTDTQYF.

The chain joins TRBV7-3 to TRBJ2-1; TRBD1 aligns across 10 bases. The germline V gene has CDR1 SGHTA and CDR2 FQGTGA. The CDR3 totals 14 residues. V was clipped by 5 bases and J by 5 bases; unmatched bases: 3. The CDR3 reads CASSQGTGDNEQFF. For the CDR3, the DNA is TGTGCCAGCAGCCAGGGGACAGGGGACAATGAGCAGTTCTTC.

This clone showed up just a few times. This is likely an artifact of a read error, given a far larger clone one base away. The chain combines TRBV7-3 with TRBJ2-2; 7 positions agree with TRBD2. The V segment lost 3 bases and the J segment 6 bases; nucleotides outside the gene matches: 4. CDR1 SGHTA and CDR2 FQGTGA come from the germline V gene. The CDR3 consists of 14 residues. The CDR3 DNA reads as TGTGCCAGCAGCTTGGGACTAAACGCCGGGGAGCTGTTTTTT. It encodes CASSLGLNAGELFF.

Only a few counts were recorded for this clone. V gene TRBV6-4 combines with J gene TRBJ2-3; 7 bases agree with TRBD2. Germline-derived CDR1 and CDR2 are MRHNA and SNTAGT. The CDR3 runs to 14 residues. The ends lost 2 bases at V and 4 bases at J; junction bases unmatched: 3. CDR3 DNA: TGTGCCAGCAGTGACGGGGAGGGGTCAGATACGCAGTATTTT. Residues: CASSDGEGSDTQYF.

A word on this clone: Since a far larger clone is one base different, this is likely a read error. Other nucleotide sequences in the sample specify the same CDR3. V gene TRBV28 combines with J gene TRBJ2-6; the D call may be TRBD1 or TRBD2 (6 bases each). CDR1 is MDHEN, CDR2 SYDVKM, per germline. The CDR3 loop spans 14 amino acids. CDR3 nucleotide sequence: TGTGCCAGCATCTCCCCGTGGGGGGCTAACGTCCTGACTTTC. Its protein product is CASISPWGANVLTF.

The V gene is TRBV5-1, the J gene TRBJ2-3, with TRBD2 matching over 7 bases. Looked up from germline, CDR1 is SGHRS and CDR2 is YFSETQ. The CDR3 covers 16 residues. After removal of 2 bases from V and 5 bases from J, the junction contained 11 bases not matched to a gene. Here the CDR3 reads CASSLGRALRLDTQYF. CDR3 DNA sequence: TGCGCCAGCAGCTTAGGGAGGGCGTTGAGGCTAGATACGCAGTATTTT.

This clone has only a few counts. The V gene is TRBV19, the J gene TRBJ1-1; D ambiguous. The germline V gene encodes CDR1 LNHDA and CDR2 SQIVND (reference sequence). V lost 4 bases to trimming and J lost 3 bases, with 9 bases between them. This CDR3 contains 13 residues. As DNA, the CDR3 is TGTGCCAGTAGTACCACCCTGGACACTGAAGCTTTCTTT. Translation gives CASSTTLDTEAFF.

The chain couples TRBV11-2 to TRBJ2-7; unclear D gene. The V and J ends lost 4 bases and 0 bases respectively, with 16 bases between them. The germline V gene encodes CDR1 SGHAT and CDR2 FQNNGV. The CDR3 has 16 amino acids. The CDR3 DNA follows: TGTGCCAGCAGCTCAACTCATAAGGCAACCTCCTACGAGCAGTACTTC. The encoded protein is CASSSTHKATSYEQYF.

This rearrangement joins TRBV11-2 to TRBJ2-7; the D call may be TRBD1 or TRBD2 (5 bases each). The V and J ends lost 3 bases and 1 base respectively, with 13 bases between them. CDR3 length equals 15 residues. CDR1 and CDR2 (germline): SGHAT, FQNNGV. The CDR3 DNA reads TGTGCCAGCAGCTTCCCTTCGGGACCTTCCTACGAGCAGTACTTC. This sequence encodes CASSFPSGPSYEQYF.

This chain links TRBV15 with TRBJ2-3; unclear D gene. The CDR3 is 18 amino acids. CDR1 and CDR2 from the germline V gene are LNHNV and YYDKDF (reference sequence). Trimming took off 2 bases at V and 2 bases at J, with 20 bases between the two ends. CDR3 nucleotide sequence: TGTGCCACCAGCAGAACCCCTCGACCCGCCCAAGACACAGATACGCAGTATTTT. It encodes CATSRTPRPAQDTDTQYF. The full variable domain, rest sourced from reference TRBV15 and TRBJ2-3, is DAMVIQNPRYQVTQFGKPVTLSCSQTLNHNVMYWYQQKSSQAPKLLFHYYDKDFNNEADTPDNFQSRRPNTSFCFLDIRSPGLGDTAMYLCATSRTPRPAQDTDTQYFGPGTRLTVL.

V and J are TRBV2 and TRBJ2-7, with a possible D match to TRBD2 (6 bases). The CDR3 sequence is 12 residues long. The germline V gene encodes CDR1 SNHLY and CDR2 FYNNEI. With 8 bases removed from V and 5 bases from J, the gap between germline ends came to 13 bases. The CDR3 nucleotides are TGTGCCAGCTCAAGGGGCGGGGACGAGCAGTACTTC. It specifies CASSRGGDEQYF.

The chain uses TRBV2 and TRBJ2-1, with TRBD1 as a possible D gene (6 bases). Germline V gene sequence: CDR1 SNHLY, CDR2 FYNNEI. CDR3 length: 15 residues. Trimming took 3 bases from V and 2 from J, leaving 11 bases between them. The CDR3 region is CASSDIQGAYNEQFF. The DNA of the CDR3 is TGTGCCAGCAGTGACATACAGGGCGCCTACAATGAGCAGTTCTTC.

This clone occurred a few times. The chain combines TRBV7-9 with TRBJ2-1; 15 positions agree with TRBD2. Looked up from germline, CDR1 is SEHNR and CDR2 is FQNEAQ (reference sequence). The J segment lost 7 bases and the V segment lost 5 bases, leaving 9 bases of the junction unmatched. This CDR3 spans 17 amino acids. As DNA, the CDR3 is TGTGCCAGCAGCCCCCGGACTAGCGGGAGGGCTTGGAATGAGCAGTTCTTC. It encodes CASSPRTSGRAWNEQFF.

About this clone itself: Other DNA sequences in the same sample also yield this CDR3. The chain employs TRBV9 and TRBJ2-1; tentative D call: TRBD2 (6 bases). Germline V gene data show CDR1 as SGDLS and CDR2 as YYNGEE. The CDR3 sequence is 13 residues long. V lost 3 bases to trimming and J lost 5 bases, with 9 bases between them. The CDR3 DNA reads as TGTGCCAGCAGCGCACGACTAGACAATGAGCAGTTCTTC. As protein: CASSARLDNEQFF. The variable domain in full, completed from reference TRBV9 and TRBJ2-1, reads DSGVTQTPKHLITATGQRVTLRCSPRSGDLSVYWYQQSLDQGLQFLIQYYNGEERAKGNILERFSAQQFPDLHSELNLSSLELGDSALYFCASSARLDNEQFFGPGTRLTVL.

The chain links TRBV19 to TRBJ2-1; TRBD1 matches 9 bases. The V gene end was trimmed by 7 bases and the J gene end by 4 bases; junction bases not matched to a gene: 5. This CDR3 has 14 amino acids. Germline lookup yields CDR1 LNHDA and CDR2 SQIVND (reference sequence). The CDR3: CASTETGGYNEQFF. DNA of the CDR3: TGTGCCAGTACCGAGACAGGGGGGTACAATGAGCAGTTCTTC.

In regard to this clone: Distinct nucleotide sequences in the sample also encode this CDR3. This chain joins TRBV5-1 and TRBJ2-7, with TRBD1 as a possible D gene (6 bases). The germline gives CDR1 SGHRS, CDR2 YFSETQ. CDR3 length: 15 amino acids. Between the trimmed V and J ends, which lost 0 bases and 2 bases, there was a span of 12 bases. CDR3 sequence: CASSLDRTATYEQYF. CDR3 DNA: TGCGCCAGCAGCTTGGATCGGACAGCCACCTACGAGCAGTACTTC.

Notes on this clone: Other DNA sequences within the sample encode an identical CDR3. V is TRBV10-1 and J is TRBJ2-7; D is ambiguous. CDR1 and CDR2 from the germline V gene are WNHNN and SYGVQD (reference sequence). Trimming removed 6 bases at V and 0 bases at J, with 6 bases between. The CDR3 runs to 12 residues. CDR3 sequence (DNA): TGCGCCAGCAGCGCTAGCTCCTACGAGCAGTACTTC. Its translation: CASSASSYEQYF.